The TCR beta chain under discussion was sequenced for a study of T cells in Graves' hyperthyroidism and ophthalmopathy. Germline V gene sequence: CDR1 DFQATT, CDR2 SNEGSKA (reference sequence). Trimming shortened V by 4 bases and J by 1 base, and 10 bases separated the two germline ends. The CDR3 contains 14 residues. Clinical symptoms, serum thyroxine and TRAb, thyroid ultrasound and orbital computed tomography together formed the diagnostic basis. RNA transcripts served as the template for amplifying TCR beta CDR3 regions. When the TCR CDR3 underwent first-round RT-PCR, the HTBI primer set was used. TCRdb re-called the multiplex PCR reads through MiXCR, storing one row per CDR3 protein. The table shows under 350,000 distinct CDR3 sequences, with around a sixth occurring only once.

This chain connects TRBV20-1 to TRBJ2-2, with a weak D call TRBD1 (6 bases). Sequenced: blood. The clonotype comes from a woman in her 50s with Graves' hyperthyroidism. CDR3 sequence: CSAMEQGNTGELFF. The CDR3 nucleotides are TGCAGTGCTATGGAACAGGGGAACACCGGGGAGCTGTTTTTT.